The 5 T cell receptor beta chains reported below all come from one sample, sequenced in a study of blood T cell repertoires in COVID-19. Some clones are missing from TCRdb's copy, which holds only in-frame ones; the method was immunoSEQ multiplex PCR. The sample has some 250,000 clones, 65% to 90% seen once. The sample taken for sequencing was PBMCs or T cells enriched from blood (not recorded which). Receptor source: a man younger than 35 who had recovered from COVID-19.

This rearrangement joins TRBV6-5 to TRBJ2-5, with TRBD2 as a possible D gene (5 bases). The CDR3 consists of 13 residues. Germline V CDR1 and CDR2: MNHEY, SVGAGI. Trimming left V 4 bases short and J 5 bases short, with 11 bases between. The CDR3 DNA reads TGTGCCAGCAGTTCGACTACCCCCGAGACCCAGTACTTC. This sequence encodes CASSSTTPETQYF.

As DNA, the CDR3 is TGTGCCAGCAGCTTAGCATTACAGGGTGGGTTCGCTGAAGCTTTCTTT. Amino acid sequence: CASSLALQGGFAEAFF. J is TRBJ1-1 and V is TRBV7-6; perhaps TRBD1 as D (6 bases). V was clipped by 0 bases and J by 6 bases, with 17 bases between them. CDR1 and CDR2 from the germline V gene are SGHVS and FNYEAQ. The CDR3 loop spans 16 amino acids.

Of note for this clone: Other DNA sequences of this sample code for an identical CDR3. The rearrangement joins TRBV15 to TRBJ1-6, with D unclear. The CDR3 contains 14 residues. Germline CDR1 reads LNHNV; CDR2 reads YYDKDF (reference sequence). V was shortened by 5 bases and J by 0 bases, with 5 bases between the two germline ends. CDR3 in amino acids: CATSPSSYNSPLHF. The CDR3 coding sequence is TGTGCCACCAGCCCGAGCTCCTATAATTCACCCCTCCACTTT.

The chain employs TRBV10-2 and TRBJ2-7; 7 bases are a match to TRBD1. V lost 2 bases to trimming and J lost 2 bases; unmatched junction nucleotides: 6. This CDR3 has 15 residues. CDR1 WSHSY and CDR2 SAAADI come from the germline V gene. This CDR3 reads CASSEARQGPYEQYF. The CDR3 region has the DNA TGCGCCAGCAGTGAGGCTAGACAGGGACCCTACGAGCAGTACTTC.

The sample holds one count of this clone. The rearrangement links TRBV20-1 to TRBJ1-1; D is unresolved. The V end was cut by 5 bases, the J end by 6 bases, with 10 bases between. Germline CDR1 reads DFQATT; CDR2 reads SNEGSKA (reference sequence). The CDR3 extends over 11 amino acids. The CDR3 protein is CSALLSPEAFF. In nucleotides, the CDR3 is TGCAGTGCTCTCCTTTCTCCTGAAGCTTTCTTT.